This TCR beta chain comes out of a study of blood T cell repertoires in COVID-19. About the research overall: The analysed material was cDNA or gDNA that came from T cells, B-cell-depleted T cells, or PBMCs.

Profiled with immunoSEQ multiplex PCR; TCRdb holds only in-frame clones, not every one. The sample holds 130,000 or so clones, roughly 83% seen once. Losses at the gene ends were 6 bases for V and 2 bases for J; bases not matched to a gene: 4. The CDR3 is 14 residues long. Germline V gene data show CDR1 as MNHEY and CDR2 as SVGAGI. The chain combines TRBV6-5 with TRBJ1-3, with TRBD1 matching 7 bases. The sequence came from a man in his 60s with acute or convalescent COVID-19. The specimen sequenced was peripheral blood. Here the CDR3 reads CASSRTGAGNTIYF. For the CDR3, the DNA is TGTGCCAGCAGCCGAACAGGGGCTGGAAACACCATATATTTT.